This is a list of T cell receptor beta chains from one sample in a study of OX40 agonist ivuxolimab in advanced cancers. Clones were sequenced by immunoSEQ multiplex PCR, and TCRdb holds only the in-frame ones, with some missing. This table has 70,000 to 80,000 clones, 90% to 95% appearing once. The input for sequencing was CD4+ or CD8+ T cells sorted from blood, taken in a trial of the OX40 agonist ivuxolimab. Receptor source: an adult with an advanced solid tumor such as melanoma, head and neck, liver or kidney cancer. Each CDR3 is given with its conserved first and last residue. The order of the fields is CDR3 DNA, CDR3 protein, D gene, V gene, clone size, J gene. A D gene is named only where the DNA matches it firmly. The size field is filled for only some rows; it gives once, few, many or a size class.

CDR3 DNA: TGTGCCATCAGTGAGTCTAAAGACTACGAGCAGTACTTC
CDR3 protein: CAISESKDYEQYF
D gene: .
V gene: TRBV10-3
clone size: .
J gene: TRBJ2-7

CDR3 DNA: TGCGCCAGCAGCCAAGAGACAGGGGGGGCCTACGAGCAGTACTTC
CDR3 protein: CASSQETGGAYEQYF
D gene: TRBD1
V gene: TRBV4-1
clone size: .
J gene: TRBJ2-7

CDR3 DNA: TGTGCCAGCAGCCCGTACTTTGCTAACGAGCAGTACTTC
CDR3 protein: CASSPYFANEQYF
D gene: .
V gene: TRBV7-2
clone size: medium-sized
J gene: TRBJ2-7

CDR3 DNA: TGTGCCAGCAGCGTAGAGGGGGGCGACGAGCAGTACTTC
CDR3 protein: CASSVEGGDEQYF
D gene: .
V gene: TRBV9
clone size: .
J gene: TRBJ2-7

CDR3 DNA: TGTGCCAGCAGCTTAGAAGGGTTCGGTCATCAGCCCCAGCATTTT
CDR3 protein: CASSLEGFGHQPQHF
D gene: .
V gene: TRBV7-9
clone size: .
J gene: TRBJ1-5

CDR3 DNA: TGTGCCAGCAGTTACACGGACGGCAATGAGCAGTTCTTC
CDR3 protein: CASSYTDGNEQFF
D gene: .
V gene: TRBV6-5
clone size: .
J gene: TRBJ2-1

CDR3 DNA: TGTGCCAGCAGCGGGATTTTCAATGAGCAGTTCTTC
CDR3 protein: CASSGIFNEQFF
D gene: .
V gene: TRBV11-2
clone size: .
J gene: TRBJ2-1

CDR3 DNA: TGTGCCAGCAGTTTGAGCTGGATAGGGACGCAGCCCCAGCATTTT
CDR3 protein: CASSLSWIGTQPQHF
D gene: .
V gene: TRBV28
clone size: few
J gene: TRBJ1-5

CDR3 DNA: TGTGCCAGCAGCCGAGATGCGGGACCCCCTGAAGGCACTGAAGCTTTCTTT
CDR3 protein: CASSRDAGPPEGTEAFF
D gene: .
V gene: TRBV14
clone size: .
J gene: TRBJ1-1

CDR3 DNA: TGTGCCTACAAAAGGTCGGGGAACACCATATATTTT
CDR3 protein: CAYKRSGNTIYF
D gene: .
V gene: TRBV30
clone size: .
J gene: TRBJ1-3

CDR3 DNA: TGTGCCAGCAGCTTCGGGGCTAGCATTCAATTGGGGCTCTTC
CDR3 protein: CASSFGASIQLGLF
D gene: .
V gene: TRBV7-9
clone size: .
J gene: TRBJ2-1

CDR3 DNA: TGTGCCAGCAGTGAAGCGCTTCTGGCAGGGGCCTACGAGCAGTACTTC
CDR3 protein: CASSEALLAGAYEQYF
D gene: .
V gene: TRBV2
clone size: once
J gene: TRBJ2-7

CDR3 DNA: TGTGCCAGCGGGGGACCCATGAACACTGAAGCTTTCTTT
CDR3 protein: CASGGPMNTEAFF
D gene: .
V gene: TRBV9
clone size: .
J gene: TRBJ1-1

CDR3 DNA: TGTGCCATCAGTGATAATAGGGTGACGGAGAAATTTAACTATGGCTACACCTTC
CDR3 protein: CAISDNRVTEKFNYGYTF
D gene: .
V gene: TRBV10-3
clone size: .
J gene: TRBJ1-2

CDR3 DNA: TGTGCCAGCAGTCCCCAGGGGGGGAGCAATCAGCCCCAGCATTTT
CDR3 protein: CASSPQGGSNQPQHF
D gene: TRBD1
V gene: TRBV6-1
clone size: .
J gene: TRBJ1-5

CDR3 DNA: TGTGCCAGCAGCGCCCCGACTGGCCGGGATGAGCAGTTCTTC
CDR3 protein: CASSAPTGRDEQFF
D gene: .
V gene: TRBV9
clone size: .
J gene: TRBJ2-1

CDR3 DNA: TGTGCCATCAGTGAGTCAACGCAGGGGTTAGAGACCCAGTACTTC
CDR3 protein: CAISESTQGLETQYF
D gene: .
V gene: TRBV10-3
clone size: .
J gene: TRBJ2-5

CDR3 DNA: TGTGCCAGCAGTTACCGGTCGATGATCACTGAAGCTTTCTTT
CDR3 protein: CASSYRSMITEAFF
D gene: .
V gene: TRBV6-5
clone size: .
J gene: TRBJ1-1

CDR3 DNA: TGTGCCAGCAGCTCCGGGACTTCTCAACACTACGAGCAGTACTTC
CDR3 protein: CASSSGTSQHYEQYF
D gene: .
V gene: TRBV5-6
clone size: .
J gene: TRBJ2-7

CDR3 DNA: TGTGCCAGCAGCTGGGGGAACACTGAAGCTTTCTTT
CDR3 protein: CASSWGNTEAFF
D gene: .
V gene: TRBV7-9
clone size: .
J gene: TRBJ1-1

CDR3 DNA: TGTGCCAGCAGTTTCACAGGGTCAGGGTACGAGCAGTACTTC
CDR3 protein: CASSFTGSGYEQYF
D gene: .
V gene: TRBV6-6
clone size: .
J gene: TRBJ2-7

CDR3 DNA: TGTGCCAGTAGTTCGGTGGGACAGGGGGTTACGAACACTGAAGCTTTCTTT
CDR3 protein: CASSSVGQGVTNTEAFF
D gene: TRBD1
V gene: TRBV19
clone size: .
J gene: TRBJ1-1

CDR3 DNA: TGTGCCAGTAATAGCGGGACGTACGATGGGAATGAGCAGTTCTTC
CDR3 protein: CASNSGTYDGNEQFF
D gene: TRBD2
V gene: TRBV5-4
clone size: .
J gene: TRBJ2-1

CDR3 DNA: TGTGCCAGCAGTTTATACCAGGGTCCCGAGCAGTACTTC
CDR3 protein: CASSLYQGPEQYF
D gene: .
V gene: TRBV27
clone size: .
J gene: TRBJ2-7

CDR3 DNA: TGTGCCAGCAGCTTAGGTCGTACCTCCGGGGCCAACGTCCTGACTTTC
CDR3 protein: CASSLGRTSGANVLTF
D gene: .
V gene: TRBV7-9
clone size: .
J gene: TRBJ2-6

CDR3 DNA: TGTGCCAGCAGTCTTGGGGCGGCCCAGTACTTC
CDR3 protein: CASSLGAAQYF
D gene: .
V gene: TRBV27
clone size: .
J gene: TRBJ2-5

CDR3 DNA: TGTGCCAGCAGCGATAGACTAGCGGGGGGGTATATGGATACGCAGTATTTT
CDR3 protein: CASSDRLAGGYMDTQYF
D gene: TRBD2
V gene: TRBV9
clone size: .
J gene: TRBJ2-3

CDR3 DNA: TGTGCCAGCAGCTTACTGGGGCTGGCCGGCGAGACCCAGTACTTC
CDR3 protein: CASSLLGLAGETQYF
D gene: .
V gene: TRBV7-6
clone size: once
J gene: TRBJ2-5

CDR3 DNA: TGCGCCAGCAGTGATGAGGAGTCTAACTATGGCTACACCTTC
CDR3 protein: CASSDEESNYGYTF
D gene: .
V gene: TRBV10-1
clone size: .
J gene: TRBJ1-2

CDR3 DNA: TGTGCCAGCAGCTTAGGTCGCACATCCTACGAGCAGTACTTC
CDR3 protein: CASSLGRTSYEQYF
D gene: .
V gene: TRBV7-2
clone size: .
J gene: TRBJ2-7

CDR3 DNA: TGTGCCAGCGGGGCTCTCAATGAGCAGTTCTTC
CDR3 protein: CASGALNEQFF
D gene: .
V gene: TRBV9
clone size: .
J gene: TRBJ2-1

CDR3 DNA: TGTGCCAGCACCCTGACAGGGGTTGGGGGTGAGCAGTTCTTC
CDR3 protein: CASTLTGVGGEQFF
D gene: TRBD1
V gene: TRBV27
clone size: .
J gene: TRBJ2-1

CDR3 DNA: TGTGCCAGCAGTATACTAGCGGGAGAAACAGATACGCAGTATTTT
CDR3 protein: CASSILAGETDTQYF
D gene: TRBD2
V gene: TRBV6-4
clone size: .
J gene: TRBJ2-3

CDR3 DNA: TGTGCCAGCAGCGCACAGGGAGGGCAAGAGACCCAGTACTTC
CDR3 protein: CASSAQGGQETQYF
D gene: .
V gene: TRBV13
clone size: .
J gene: TRBJ2-5

CDR3 DNA: TGTGCCAGCAGCTCCCGGGACAGGGCCTCCAATGAGCAGTTCTTC
CDR3 protein: CASSSRDRASNEQFF
D gene: TRBD1
V gene: TRBV7-6
clone size: .
J gene: TRBJ2-1

CDR3 DNA: TGTGCCAGCAGTTGGGGGAACACCGGGGAGCTGTTTTTT
CDR3 protein: CASSWGNTGELFF
D gene: .
V gene: TRBV28
clone size: .
J gene: TRBJ2-2